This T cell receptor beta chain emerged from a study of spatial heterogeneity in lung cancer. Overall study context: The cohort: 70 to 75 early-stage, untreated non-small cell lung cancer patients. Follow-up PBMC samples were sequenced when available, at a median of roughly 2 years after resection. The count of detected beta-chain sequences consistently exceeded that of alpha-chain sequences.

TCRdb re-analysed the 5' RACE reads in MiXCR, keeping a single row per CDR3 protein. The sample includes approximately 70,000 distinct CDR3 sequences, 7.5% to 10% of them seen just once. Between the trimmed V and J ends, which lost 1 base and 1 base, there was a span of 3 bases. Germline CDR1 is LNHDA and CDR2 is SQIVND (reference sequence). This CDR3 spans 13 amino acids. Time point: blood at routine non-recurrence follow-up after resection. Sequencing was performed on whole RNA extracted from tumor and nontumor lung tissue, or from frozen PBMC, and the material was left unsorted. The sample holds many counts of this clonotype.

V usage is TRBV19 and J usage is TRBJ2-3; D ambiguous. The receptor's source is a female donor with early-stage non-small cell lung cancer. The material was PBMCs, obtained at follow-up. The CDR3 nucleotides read TGTGCCAGTAGTATAGTAGGCACAGATACGCAGTATTTT. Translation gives CASSIVGTDTQYF.